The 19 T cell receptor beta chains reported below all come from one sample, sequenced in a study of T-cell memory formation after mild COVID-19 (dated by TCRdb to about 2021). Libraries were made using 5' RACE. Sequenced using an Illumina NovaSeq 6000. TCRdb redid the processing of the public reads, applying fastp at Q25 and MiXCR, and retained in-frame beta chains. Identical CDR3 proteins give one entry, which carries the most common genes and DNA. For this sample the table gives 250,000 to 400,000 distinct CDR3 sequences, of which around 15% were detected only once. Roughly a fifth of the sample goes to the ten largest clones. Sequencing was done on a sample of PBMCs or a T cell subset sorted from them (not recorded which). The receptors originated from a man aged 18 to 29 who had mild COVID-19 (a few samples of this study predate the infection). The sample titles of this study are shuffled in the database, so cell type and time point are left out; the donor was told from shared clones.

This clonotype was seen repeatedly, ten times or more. The CDR3 spells CASSLQSTDTQYF. In nucleotides, the CDR3 is TGTGCCAGCAGTCTACAGAGCACAGATACGCAGTATTTT. This rearrangement joins TRBV6-5 to TRBJ2-3; D gene ambiguous. The germline CDR1 and CDR2 sequences are MNHEY and SVGAGI. The length of the CDR3 is 13 residues. Trimming left V 5 bases short and J 0 bases short, with 6 bases between.

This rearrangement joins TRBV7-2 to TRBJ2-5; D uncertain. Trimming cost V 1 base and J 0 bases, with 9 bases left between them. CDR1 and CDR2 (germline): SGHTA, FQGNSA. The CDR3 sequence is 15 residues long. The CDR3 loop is CASSLGGRDQETQYF. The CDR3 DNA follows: TGTGCCAGCAGCTTAGGTGGTAGGGACCAAGAGACCCAGTACTTC. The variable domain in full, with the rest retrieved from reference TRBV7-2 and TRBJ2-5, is GAGVSQSPSNKVTEKGKDVELRCDPISGHTALYWYRQSLGQGLEFLIYFQGNSAPDKSGLPSDRFSAERTGGSVSTLTIQRTQQEDSAVYLCASSLGGRDQETQYFGPGTRLLVL.

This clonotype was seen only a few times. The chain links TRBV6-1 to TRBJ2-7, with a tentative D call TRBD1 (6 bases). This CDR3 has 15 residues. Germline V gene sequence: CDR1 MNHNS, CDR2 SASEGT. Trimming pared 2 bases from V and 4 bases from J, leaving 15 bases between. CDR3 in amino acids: CASSELIGQIYEQYV. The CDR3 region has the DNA TGTGCCAGCAGTGAACTTATCGGACAGATTTACGAGCAGTACGTC.

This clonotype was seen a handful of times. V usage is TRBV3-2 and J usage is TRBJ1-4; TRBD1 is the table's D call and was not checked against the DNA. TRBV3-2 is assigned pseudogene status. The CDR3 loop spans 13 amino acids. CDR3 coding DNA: TGTGCCAAACGCTCGGACAGGGAGGAAAAACTGTTTTTT. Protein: CAKRSDREEKLFF.

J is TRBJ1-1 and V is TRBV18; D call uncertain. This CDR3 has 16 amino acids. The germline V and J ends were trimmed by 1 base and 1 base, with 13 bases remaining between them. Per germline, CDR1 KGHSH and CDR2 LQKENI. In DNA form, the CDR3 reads TGTGCCAGCTCACCACTGGTCGCCACCCAGAACACTGAAGCTTTCTTT. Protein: CASSPLVATQNTEAFF. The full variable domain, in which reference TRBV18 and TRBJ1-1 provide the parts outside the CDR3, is NAGVMQNPRHLVRRRGQEARLRCSPMKGHSHVYWYRQLPEEGLKFMVYLQKENIIDESGMPKERFSAEFPKEGPSILRIQQVVRGDSAAYFCASSPLVATQNTEAFFGQGTRLTVV.

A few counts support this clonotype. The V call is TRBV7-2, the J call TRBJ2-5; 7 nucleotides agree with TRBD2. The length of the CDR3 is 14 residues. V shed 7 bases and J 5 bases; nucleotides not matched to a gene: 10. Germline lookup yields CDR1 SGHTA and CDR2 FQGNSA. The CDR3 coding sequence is TGTGCCAGCAAACCCCGGGAGGACTGGGAGACCCAGTACTTC. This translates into CASKPREDWETQYF.

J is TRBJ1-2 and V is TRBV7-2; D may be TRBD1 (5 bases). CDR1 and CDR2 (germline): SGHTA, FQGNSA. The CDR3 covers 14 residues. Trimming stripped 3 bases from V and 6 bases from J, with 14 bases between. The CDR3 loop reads CASSLISGMDGYTF. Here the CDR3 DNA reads TGTGCCAGCAGCTTGATCTCAGGGATGGATGGCTACACCTTC.

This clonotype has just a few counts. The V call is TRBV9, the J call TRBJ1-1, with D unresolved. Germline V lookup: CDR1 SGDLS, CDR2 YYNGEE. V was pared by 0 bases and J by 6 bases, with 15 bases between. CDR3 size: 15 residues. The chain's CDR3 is CASSVVYGRSAEAFF. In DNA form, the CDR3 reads TGTGCCAGCAGCGTAGTCTATGGCCGTTCGGCTGAAGCTTTCTTT.

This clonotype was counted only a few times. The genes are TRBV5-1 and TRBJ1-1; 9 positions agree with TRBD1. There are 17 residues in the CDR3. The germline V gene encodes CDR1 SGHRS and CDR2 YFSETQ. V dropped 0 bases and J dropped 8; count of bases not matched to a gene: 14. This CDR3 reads CASSLARGQGKMSEAFF. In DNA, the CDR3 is TGCGCCAGCAGCTTGGCTAGGGGACAGGGAAAGATGTCGGAAGCTTTCTTT.

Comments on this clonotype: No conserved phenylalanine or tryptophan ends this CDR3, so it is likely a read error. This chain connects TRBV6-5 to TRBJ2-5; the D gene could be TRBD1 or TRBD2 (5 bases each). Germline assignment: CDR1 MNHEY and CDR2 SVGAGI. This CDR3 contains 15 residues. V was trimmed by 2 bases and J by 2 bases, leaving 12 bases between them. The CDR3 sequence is CASSYEGRTQETQYI. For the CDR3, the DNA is TGTGCCAGCAGTTACGAGGGACGGACTCAAGAGACCCAGTACATC.

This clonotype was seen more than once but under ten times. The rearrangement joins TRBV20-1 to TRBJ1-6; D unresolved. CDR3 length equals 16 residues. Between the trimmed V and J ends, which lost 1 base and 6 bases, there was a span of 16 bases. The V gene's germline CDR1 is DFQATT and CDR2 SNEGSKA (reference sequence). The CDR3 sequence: CSARATWTGVNSPLHF. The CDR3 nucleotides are TGCAGTGCTAGAGCAACCTGGACTGGGGTTAATTCACCCCTCCACTTT.

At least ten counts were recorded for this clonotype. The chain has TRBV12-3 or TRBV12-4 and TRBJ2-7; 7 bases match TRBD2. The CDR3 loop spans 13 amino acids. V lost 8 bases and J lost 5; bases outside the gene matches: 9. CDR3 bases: TGTGCCAGCCGCGGGGGAAGTCCACACGAGCAGTACTTC. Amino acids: CASRGGSPHEQYF.

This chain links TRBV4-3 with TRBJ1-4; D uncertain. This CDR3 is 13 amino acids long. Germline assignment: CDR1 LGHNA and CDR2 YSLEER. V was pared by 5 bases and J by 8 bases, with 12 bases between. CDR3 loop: CASSYVTGEKLFF. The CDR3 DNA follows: TGCGCCAGCAGCTACGTTACGGGGGAAAAACTGTTTTTT.

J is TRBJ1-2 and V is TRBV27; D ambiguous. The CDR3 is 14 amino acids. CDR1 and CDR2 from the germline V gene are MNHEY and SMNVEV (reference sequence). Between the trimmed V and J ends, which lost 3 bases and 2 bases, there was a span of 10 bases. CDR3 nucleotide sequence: TGTGCCAGCAGTTTCGCCTCCGGGAACTATGGCTACACCTTC. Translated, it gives CASSFASGNYGYTF.

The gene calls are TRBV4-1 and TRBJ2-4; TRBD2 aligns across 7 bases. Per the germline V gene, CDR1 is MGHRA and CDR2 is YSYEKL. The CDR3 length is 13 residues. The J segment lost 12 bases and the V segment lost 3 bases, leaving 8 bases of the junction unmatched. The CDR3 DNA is TGCGCCAGCAGCCAGGGGAGGGGAGGGCATCAGTACTTC. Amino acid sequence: CASSQGRGGHQYF.

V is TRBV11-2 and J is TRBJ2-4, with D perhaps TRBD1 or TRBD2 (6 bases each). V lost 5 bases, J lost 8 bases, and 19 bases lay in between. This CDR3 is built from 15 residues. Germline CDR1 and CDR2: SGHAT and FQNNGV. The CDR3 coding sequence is TGTGCCAGCAGCCCTGATGGGGGCAGGAGGGACATTCAGTACTTC. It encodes CASSPDGGRRDIQYF.

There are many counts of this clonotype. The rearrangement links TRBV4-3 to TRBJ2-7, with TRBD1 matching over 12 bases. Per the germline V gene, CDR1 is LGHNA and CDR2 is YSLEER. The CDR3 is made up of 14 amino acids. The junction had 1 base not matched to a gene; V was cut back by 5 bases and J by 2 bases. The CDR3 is CASSRDRGPYEQYF. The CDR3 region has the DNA TGCGCCAGCAGCAGGGACAGGGGGCCCTACGAGCAGTACTTC.

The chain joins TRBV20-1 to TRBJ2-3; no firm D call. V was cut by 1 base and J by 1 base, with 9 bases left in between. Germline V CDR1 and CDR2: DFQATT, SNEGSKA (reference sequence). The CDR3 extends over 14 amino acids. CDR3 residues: CSARVRTGTDTQYF. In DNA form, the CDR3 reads TGCAGTGCTAGAGTACGGACCGGCACAGATACGCAGTATTTT.

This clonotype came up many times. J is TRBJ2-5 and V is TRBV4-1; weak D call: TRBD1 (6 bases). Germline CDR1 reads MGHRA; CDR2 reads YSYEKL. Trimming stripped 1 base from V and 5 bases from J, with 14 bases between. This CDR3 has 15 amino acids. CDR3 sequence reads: CASSQALVGGETQYF. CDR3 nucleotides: TGCGCCAGCAGCCAAGCATTGGTAGGGGGTGAGACCCAGTACTTC.